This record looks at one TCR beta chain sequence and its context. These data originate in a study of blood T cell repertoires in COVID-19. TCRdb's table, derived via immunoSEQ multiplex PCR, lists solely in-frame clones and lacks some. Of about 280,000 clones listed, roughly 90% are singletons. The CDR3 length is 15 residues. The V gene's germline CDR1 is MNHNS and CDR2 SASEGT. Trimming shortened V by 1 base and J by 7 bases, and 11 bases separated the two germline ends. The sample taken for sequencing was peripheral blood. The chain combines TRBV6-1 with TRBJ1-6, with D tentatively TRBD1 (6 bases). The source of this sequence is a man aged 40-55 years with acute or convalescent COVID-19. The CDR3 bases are TGTGCCAGCAGTGAAGGTGGGGGCTGGAATTCACCCCTCCACTTT. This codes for CASSEGGGWNSPLHF.